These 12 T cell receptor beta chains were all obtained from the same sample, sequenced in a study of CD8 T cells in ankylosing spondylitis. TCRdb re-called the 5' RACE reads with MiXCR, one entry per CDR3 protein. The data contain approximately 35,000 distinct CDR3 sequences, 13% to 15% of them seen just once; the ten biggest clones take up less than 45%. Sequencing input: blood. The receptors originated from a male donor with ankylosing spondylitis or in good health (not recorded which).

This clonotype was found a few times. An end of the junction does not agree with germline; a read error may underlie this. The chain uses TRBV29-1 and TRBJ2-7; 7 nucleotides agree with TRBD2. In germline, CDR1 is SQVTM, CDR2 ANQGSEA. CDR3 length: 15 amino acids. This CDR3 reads CSAESGIGISYEQYF. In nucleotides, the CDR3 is TGCAGCGCTGAAAGCGGGATAGGGATCTCCTACGAGCAGTACTTC.

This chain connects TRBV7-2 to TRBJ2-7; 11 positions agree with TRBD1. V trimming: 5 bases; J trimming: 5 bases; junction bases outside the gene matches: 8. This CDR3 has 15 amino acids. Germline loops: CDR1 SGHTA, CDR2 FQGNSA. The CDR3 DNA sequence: TGTGCCAGCAGCCCCAGGACAGGGGGCGCCAACGAGCAGTACTTC. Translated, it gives CASSPRTGGANEQYF. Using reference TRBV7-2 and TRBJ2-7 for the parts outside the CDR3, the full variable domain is GAGVSQSPSNKVTEKGKDVELRCDPISGHTALYWYRQSLGQGLEFLIYFQGNSAPDKSGLPSDRFSAERTGGSVSTLTIQRTQQEDSAVYLCASSPRTGGANEQYFGPGTRLTVT.

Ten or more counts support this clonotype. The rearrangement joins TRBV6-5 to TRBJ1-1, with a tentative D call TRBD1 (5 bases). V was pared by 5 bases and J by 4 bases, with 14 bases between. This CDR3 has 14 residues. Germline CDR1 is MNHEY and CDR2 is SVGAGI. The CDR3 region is CASSPPGGGTEAFF. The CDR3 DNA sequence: TGTGCCAGCAGTCCCCCCGGGGGTGGCACTGAAGCTTTCTTT.

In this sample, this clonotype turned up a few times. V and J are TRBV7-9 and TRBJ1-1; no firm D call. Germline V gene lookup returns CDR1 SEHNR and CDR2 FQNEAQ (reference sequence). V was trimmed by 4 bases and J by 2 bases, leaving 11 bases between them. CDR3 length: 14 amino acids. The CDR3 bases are TGTGCCAGCAGCTCCACAACACTAAACACTGAAGCTTTCTTT. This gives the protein CASSSTTLNTEAFF.

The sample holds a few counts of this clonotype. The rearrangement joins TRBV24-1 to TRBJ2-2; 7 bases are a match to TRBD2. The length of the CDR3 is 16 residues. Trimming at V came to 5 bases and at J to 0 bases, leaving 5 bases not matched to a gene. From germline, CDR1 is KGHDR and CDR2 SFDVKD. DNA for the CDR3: TGTGCCACCAGTGCACCGGGACTAACGAACACCGGGGAGCTGTTTTTT. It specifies CATSAPGLTNTGELFF.

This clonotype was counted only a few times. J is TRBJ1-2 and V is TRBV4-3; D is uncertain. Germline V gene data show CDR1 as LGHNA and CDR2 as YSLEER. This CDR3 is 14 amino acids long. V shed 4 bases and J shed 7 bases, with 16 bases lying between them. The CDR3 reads CASSLLAGSGGYTF. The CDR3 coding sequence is TGCGCCAGCAGCCTATTAGCGGGGAGTGGTGGCTACACCTTC.

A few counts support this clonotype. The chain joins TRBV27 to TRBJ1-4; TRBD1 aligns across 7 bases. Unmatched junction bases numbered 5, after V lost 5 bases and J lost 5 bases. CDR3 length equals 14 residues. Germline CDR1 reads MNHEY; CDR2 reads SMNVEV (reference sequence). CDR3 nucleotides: TGTGCCAGCAGTAGGGGACAGTCAAATGAAAAACTGTTTTTT. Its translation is CASSRGQSNEKLFF. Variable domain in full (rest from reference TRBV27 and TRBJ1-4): EAQVTQNPRYLITVTGKKLTVTCSQNMNHEYMSWYRQDPGLGLRQIYYSMNVEVTDKGDVPEGYKVSRKEKRNFPLILESPSPNQTSLYFCASSRGQSNEKLFFGSGTQLSVL.

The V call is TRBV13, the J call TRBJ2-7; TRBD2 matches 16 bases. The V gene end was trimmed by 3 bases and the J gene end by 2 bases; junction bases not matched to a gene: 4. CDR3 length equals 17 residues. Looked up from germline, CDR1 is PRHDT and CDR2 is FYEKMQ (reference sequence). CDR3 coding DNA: TGTGCCAGCAGCTTTGGGACTAGCGGGAGGGGAACCTACGAGCAGTACTTC. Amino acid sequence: CASSFGTSGRGTYEQYF.

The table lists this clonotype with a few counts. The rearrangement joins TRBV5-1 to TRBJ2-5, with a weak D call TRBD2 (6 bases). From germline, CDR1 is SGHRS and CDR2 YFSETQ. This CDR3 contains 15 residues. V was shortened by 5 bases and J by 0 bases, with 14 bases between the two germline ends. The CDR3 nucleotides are TGCGCCAGCAGTGTCGGTAGCGGATACCAAGAGACCCAGTACTTC. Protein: CASSVGSGYQETQYF.

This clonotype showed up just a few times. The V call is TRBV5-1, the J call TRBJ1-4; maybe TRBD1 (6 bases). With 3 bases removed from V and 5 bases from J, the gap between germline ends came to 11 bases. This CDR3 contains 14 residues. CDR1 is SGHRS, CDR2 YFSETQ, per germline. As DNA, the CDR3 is TGCGCCAGCAGCTCGACAGGCTTAAATGAAAAACTGTTTTTT. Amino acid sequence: CASSSTGLNEKLFF.

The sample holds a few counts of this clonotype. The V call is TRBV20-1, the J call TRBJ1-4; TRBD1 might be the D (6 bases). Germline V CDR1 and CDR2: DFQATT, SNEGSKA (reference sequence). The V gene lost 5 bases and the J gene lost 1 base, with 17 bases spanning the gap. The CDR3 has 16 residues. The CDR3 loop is CSAPLMGGLTNEKLFF. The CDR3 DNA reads TGCAGTGCTCCGCTGATGGGGGGGCTAACTAATGAAAAACTGTTTTTT.

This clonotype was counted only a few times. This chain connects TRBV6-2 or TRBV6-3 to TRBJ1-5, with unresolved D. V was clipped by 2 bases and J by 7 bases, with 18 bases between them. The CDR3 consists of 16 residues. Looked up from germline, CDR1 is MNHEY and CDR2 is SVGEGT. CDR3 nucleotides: TGTGCCAGCAGTTACCTAAGATACGGGGTGAAGCAGCCCCAGCATTTT. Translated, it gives CASSYLRYGVKQPQHF.